A single sample is the source of the 4 T cell receptor beta chains below, sequenced in a study. TCRdb re-derived calls from the 5' RACE reads in MiXCR, one entry per CDR3 protein. The repertoire has about 8,600 distinct CDR3 sequences, approximately 16% of them found once; the top ten carry 3.5%. The sample taken for sequencing was memory CD4+ T cells sorted from blood. Sample subset: memory CD4+ T cells, CD4+CD45RO+CD25-. These receptors originate from a female donor with breast cancer.

Concerning this clonotype itself: The CDR3 does not close with the conserved phenylalanine or tryptophan, likely indicating a read error. The chain uses TRBV6-5 and TRBJ2-3; 15 bases align to TRBD2. CDR3 length: 20 residues. Germline V gives CDR1 MNHEY, CDR2 SVGAGI. Unmatched junction bases numbered 9, after V lost 0 bases and J lost 2 bases. CDR3 sequence reads: CASSYSKWTSGRVLTDTQYL. CDR3 nucleotides: TGTGCCAGCAGTTACTCGAAGTGGACTAGCGGGAGGGTCCTCACAGATACGCAGTATCTT.

The chain has TRBV19 and TRBJ1-5; D is ambiguous. Germline V gene data show CDR1 as LNHDA and CDR2 as SQIVND (reference sequence). The germline V and J ends were trimmed by 5 bases and 4 bases, with 12 bases remaining between them. This CDR3 comprises 14 residues. Written as DNA, the CDR3 is TGTGCCAGTAGTGGAGGTGAAAGAAATCAGCCCCAGCATTTT. This sequence encodes CASSGGERNQPQHF.

By sample share, this clonotype is medium-sized (0.01 to 0.1%). The chain employs TRBV28 and TRBJ1-1, with D unresolved. The CDR3 is made up of 12 amino acids. The ends were cut back, 7 bases at V and 3 bases at J, with 9 bases in the middle. CDR1 is MDHEN, CDR2 SYDVKM, per germline. The CDR3 spells CASTHGDTEAFF. The DNA of the CDR3 is TGTGCCAGCACCCACGGGGACACTGAAGCTTTCTTT.

V usage is TRBV28 and J usage is TRBJ2-7; 7 bases are a match to TRBD1. CDR3 length: 17 residues. Losses at the gene ends were 6 bases for V and 2 bases for J; bases not matched to a gene: 16. Germline V gene data show CDR1 as MDHEN and CDR2 as SYDVKM. CDR3 bases: TGTGCCAGCAGCCTTCCCCTCACAGGGGCCCACACCTACGAGCAGTACTTC. Residues: CASSLPLTGAHTYEQYF.